This T cell receptor (beta chain) was found in a study of shared clonotypes between healthy human individuals (TCRdb year 2020). In the study overall: Two women and a few men aged 18 to 49 years were included in the cohort. For each donor, CD4 naive and CD4 memory were each run on three plates, CD8 naive on two plates, and CD8 memory on one plate. Each donor's leukapheresis produced roughly between roughly 0.85 and 9.5 billion PBMCs. Blood TCR repertoires of roughly five healthy adults were deeply sequenced to estimate repertoire size and the extent of clonotype sharing between individuals. To increase sequencing depth and limit assay-specific biases, TCR repertoire library preparation and sequencing were carried out by different laboratories using diverse techniques. General conclusions and limits of the study: Pairwise subsampling led to the expectation that sequencing depth would affect the degree of clonotype sharing among donors. Incomplete sequencing was indicated by rarefaction of sorted-subset datasets, despite the large sequencing depth. When a few donors were compared, the shared fraction of clonotypes was about 5% for naive CD4, about 4% for naive CD8, more than 2% for memory CD4, and 0.35% to 0.4% for memory CD8. The genetic and exposure-history diversity represented was limited by the small number of donors. Clonotypes shared by all four sorted-subset donors showed higher generation probabilities than non-shared clonotypes. Larger estimated clonotype richness was generally found for naive subsets than for memory subsets. Sampling was limited to blood, and TCR repertoires in tissue likely differ from TCR repertoires in blood.

From its cysteine to its phenylalanine, the CDR3 spans 16 amino acids. Here the CDR3 DNA is all that survives: 48 bases in frame from base 1. V loses 4 bases, J loses 3 bases, and the germline ends lie 16 bases apart. CDR1 and CDR2 were assigned from the germline V gene as SGHDT and YYEEEE. Using the deep immunoSEQ assay, multiplex PCR amplified TCR CDR3 regions from genomic DNA. Extracted genomic DNA from each cell subset was spread evenly across all wells of several immunoSEQ 96-well plates, with each plate serving as a replicate. Each replicate PCR for sorted subsets received around 0.2 ug genomic DNA, equal to 30,000 or so T cell genomes. The purified libraries were quantified using a Qubit 3.0 fluorometer, sized with a Bioanalyzer 2100, and then quantified again using the KAPA Library Quantification kit. Every immunoSEQ 96-well plate was sequenced on a dedicated single-read 150-cycle Illumina NextSeq 550 flow cell. Processing in the source paper ran as follows. Because only junctional sequences without quality scores were contained in the immunoSEQ output, filtering matching that applied to full-length reads could not be performed. Sequences were annotated with PyIR, a Python wrapper for IgBLAST v1.9, and V/J genes and CDR3 were assigned using IMGT germline references. Reads were filtered out if the reads had weak V/J assignments (E-value above 1e-6), no CDR3, stop codons, out-of-frame junctions, or ambiguous translated residues. A V3J clonotype was defined by an identical inferred V gene, J gene, and CDR3 amino acid sequence. Percentage overlap between repertoires was computed as shared unique clonotypes divided by the size of the smaller repertoire. Richness of each repertoire was evaluated using RTK rarefaction, the Chao1 estimator, and Recon v2.1 estimates of unobserved clonotypes. For all TCRbeta clonotypes obtained by the gDNA method from a few donors, generation probabilities were computed with OLGA. TCRdb took this table from immuneACCESS and kept in-frame rearrangements with V and J called. Such tables lack part of the clones; where checked against another copy, unresolved V genes explain under half of the gap, and the rest is unexplained. The DNA gave D and trimming, while V, J and clone size come from that table. The sample yields 1.5 million to 1.9 million clones; 95% to 99% were counted once. Of the sample, roughly 0.45% is held by the ten largest clones.

The donors were healthy, HIV-negative adults with no recently reported acute infections or vaccinations. Every donor was a Caucasian adult living in Nashville, Tennessee, USA. Magnetic negative selection was used to enrich CD4+ T cells, after which naive cells were positively selected on CD45RA and the negative fraction became the memory subset. Blood was collected by leukapheresis, and PBMCs were isolated by Ficoll-Histopaque density gradient centrifugation and then cryopreserved in liquid nitrogen vapor phase. Analytical flow cytometry was used to check the purity and quantity of each magnetically sorted T cell population. Genomic DNA was isolated from each sorted fraction and quantified by UV absorbance on a Nanodrop 2000c. Worth noting for this clone: Its binding antigen is unknown. No qualities accompany the bases; no much larger clone lies one base away.

The clonotype was recovered from a man aged 30 to 45 in good health. Recombination linked TRBV5-6 to TRBJ2-2; D gene: possibly TRBD2, on 5 matching bases. The sample was naive CD4+ T cells sorted from blood. The sample's cell subset or site label, in plain terms: CD45RA+ positively selected. The DNA reads as follows: TGTGCCAGCAGCGCGCAGAGAGGGTGGGACACCGGGGAGCTGTTTTTT. Its protein product is CASSAQRGWDTGELFF.